This is a list of T cell receptor beta chains from one sample in a study of T cells in tuberculosis. The repertoire was sequenced with immunoSEQ multiplex PCR; TCRdb's copy has only in-frame clones and lacks some. The sample carries more than 70,000 clones, approximately 90% recorded once. Sequenced material: CD1b-GMM tetramer-negative cells sorted from PBMCs. The origin of the receptors is an adult woman with latent tuberculosis. Each CDR3 is given with its conserved first and last residue. A D gene is named only where the DNA matches it firmly. Clone size is stated in some rows and not others, as once, few, many or a class when expanded.

cdr3_nt: TGCGCCAGCAGCTTGGGGGTCCTAGCGGGAAACACCGGGGAGCTGTTTTTT
cdr3_aa: CASSLGVLAGNTGELFF
j_call: TRBJ2-2
clone_size: NA
d_call: TRBD2
v_call: TRBV5-1

cdr3_nt: TGTGCCAGCATCAAAAGAGAGAACACCGGGGAGCTGTTTTTT
cdr3_aa: CASIKRENTGELFF
j_call: TRBJ2-2
clone_size: NA
d_call: NA
v_call: TRBV6-1

cdr3_nt: TGCGCCAGCAGGGCTTGGGGGGAGGGATCCTACGAGCAGTACTTC
cdr3_aa: CASRAWGEGSYEQYF
j_call: TRBJ2-7
clone_size: few
d_call: TRBD2
v_call: TRBV5-1

cdr3_nt: TGCGCCAGCAAATCGACACAACAGGGACTACTAATGAACACTGAAGCTTTCTTT
cdr3_aa: CASKSTQQGLLMNTEAFF
j_call: TRBJ1-1
clone_size: NA
d_call: NA
v_call: TRBV10-2

cdr3_nt: TGCGCCAGCAACTCCGGGACAGGGGGCTTTCAAGAGACCCAGTACTTC
cdr3_aa: CASNSGTGGFQETQYF
j_call: TRBJ2-5
clone_size: NA
d_call: TRBD1
v_call: TRBV5-1

cdr3_nt: TGTGCCAGCAGCGTAGTAGCGGGGGCCCCCCAAGAGACCCAGTACTTC
cdr3_aa: CASSVVAGAPQETQYF
j_call: TRBJ2-5
clone_size: NA
d_call: TRBD2
v_call: TRBV9

cdr3_nt: TGCGCCAGCAGCTTGGTAGGCCTAGGGGCGCCCTACGAGCAGTACTTC
cdr3_aa: CASSLVGLGAPYEQYF
j_call: TRBJ2-7
clone_size: NA
d_call: NA
v_call: TRBV5-1

cdr3_nt: TGTGCCAGCAGCTTACAGGGGGCGAGAGATACGCAGTATTTT
cdr3_aa: CASSLQGARDTQYF
j_call: TRBJ2-3
clone_size: NA
d_call: TRBD1
v_call: TRBV7-2

cdr3_nt: TGTGCCAGCAGTTCGCTTACAAGGGGTTTAGACGGCTACACCTTC
cdr3_aa: CASSSLTRGLDGYTF
j_call: TRBJ1-2
clone_size: NA
d_call: NA
v_call: TRBV6-5

cdr3_nt: TGTGCCAGCAGTGACAGGTTGAACACTGAAGCTTTCTTT
cdr3_aa: CASSDRLNTEAFF
j_call: TRBJ1-1
clone_size: NA
d_call: NA
v_call: TRBV2

cdr3_nt: TGTGCCAGCAGTGACCGTTACACTGAAGCTTTCTTT
cdr3_aa: CASSDRYTEAFF
j_call: TRBJ1-1
clone_size: few
d_call: NA
v_call: TRBV2

cdr3_nt: TGTGCCAGTAGTCTACAGGGATTGGGTGGCTACACCTTC
cdr3_aa: CASSLQGLGGYTF
j_call: TRBJ1-2
clone_size: NA
d_call: NA
v_call: TRBV19

cdr3_nt: TGTGCCAGCAGCTTACAGACCGCGGGACAGGGTTCTGGCTACACCTTC
cdr3_aa: CASSLQTAGQGSGYTF
j_call: TRBJ1-2
clone_size: NA
d_call: TRBD1
v_call: TRBV7-9